The TCR beta chain under discussion was sequenced for a study of technical replicates of blood from a handful of donors. Measured with immunoSEQ multiplex PCR; TCRdb has only the in-frame clones, and not every one. The sample lists about 59,000 clones; about 96% were seen once. Germline V gives CDR1 SGHNT, CDR2 YYREEE (reference sequence). The CDR3 is made up of 15 amino acids. V gave up 0 bases and J gave up 5 bases, with 11 bases separating them. The chain has TRBV5-4 and TRBJ2-2; D is perhaps TRBD2 (5 bases). This sequence was found in a human donor in good health. Specimen: T cells isolated from PBMCs. DNA of the CDR3: TGTGCCAGCAGCTTGGGAGGGTTAGGAACCGGGGAGCTGTTTTTT. It encodes CASSLGGLGTGELFF.